This T cell receptor (beta chain) originates from a study of PD-1 blockade in classical Hodgkin lymphoma. Study conclusions and caveats: The repertoire differences lack a defined cause, possibly disease activity or prior therapy.

Here immunoSEQ multiplex PCR was the method, and the copy in TCRdb shows in-frame clones only, minus some. Of over 80,000 clones listed, just under 95% are singletons. CDR1 is LNHNV and CDR2 is YYDKDF in the germline V gene (reference sequence). V shed 3 bases and J shed 1 base, with 3 bases lying between them. The CDR3 sequence is 12 residues long. Relapse was seen in all patients after autologous stem cell transplantation, and brentuximab vedotin exposure was variable. Patients reached a best response of complete response, partial response or progressive disease. This clone was detected only a few times. Its antigen remains unidentified.

This sequence originates from a human donor with classical Hodgkin lymphoma. The chain uses TRBV15 and TRBJ1-1, with D hard to call. The starting material was peripheral blood mononuclear cells (PBMCs), obtained at baseline. The CDR3 spells CATSSSNTEAFF. The CDR3 nucleotides read TGTGCCACCAGCAGTTCGAACACTGAAGCTTTCTTT. Looking up the rest from reference TRBV15 and TRBJ1-1 gives the full variable domain: DAMVIQNPRYQVTQFGKPVTLSCSQTLNHNVMYWYQQKSSQAPKLLFHYYDKDFNNEADTPDNFQSRRPNTSFCFLDIRSPGLGDTAMYLCATSSSNTEAFFGQGTRLTVV.